This T cell receptor beta chain was observed in a study of CXCR3-negative and CXCR3-positive naive CD8 T cells. In the study overall: With about 1.5 +/- 0.3 million reads per library, the TRB reads numbered around 140 million in total.

Overall study findings and caveats: Whereas both naive subsets had comparably high diversity, memory CD8+ cells had much lower diversity. Memory, not naive, CXCR3-negative and CXCR3-positive cells differed in TRBV-TRBJ usage. The study found CXCR3 expression partially decreased after cryopreservation and ran most assays on fresh PBMCs.

Germline V lookup: CDR1 MRHNA, CDR2 SNTAGT. This CDR3 spans 14 amino acids. Carrying UMI labels, the TRB cDNA libraries were prepared through 5' RACE. TCRdb reanalyzed the 5' RACE reads, giving one entry per CDR3 protein sequence and no DNA. This sample's clone table lists around 47,000 distinct CDR3 sequences. This clonotype shows up as medium-sized by frequency. What it recognizes is unknown. The receptor's source is a human donor in good health. Some clones in this sample may be carry-over from other donors' samples. The specimen sequenced was memory CD8+ T cells from blood. The genes are TRBV6-4 and TRBJ2-6; TCRdb reports TRBD1, a call that lacks DNA to check it against. The CDR3 sequence: CASSEGAGANVLTF.